A single sample is the source of the 10 T cell receptor beta chains below, sequenced in a study of spatial heterogeneity in lung cancer (dated by TCRdb to the late 2010s). Overall study results and their limits: A correlation was observed between the number of expanded intratumoral alpha and beta TCRs and the tumor nonsynonymous mutation count.

The time point label on this specimen signifies: sample taken at primary tumor resection. The library was produced with 5' RACE. Sequenced using a NextSeq 500. TCRdb ran its own pipeline on the public reads, namely fastp trimming at Q25 and MiXCR clone calling, and kept in-frame beta chains. Identical CDR3 proteins give one entry, which carries the most common genes and DNA. The sample includes tens of thousands of distinct CDR3 sequences, with roughly 6.7% observed a single time. Over 9% of the sample comes from the top ten. No antigen is known for these receptors. Here the sequenced sample was lung tumor tissue, taken at surgery. The receptors come from a male donor with early-stage non-small cell lung cancer.

This clonotype was detected a few times. The chain joins TRBV7-9 to TRBJ2-1; 11 bases are a match to TRBD2. V was clipped by 4 bases and J by 2 bases; unmatched bases: 4. The germline V gene has CDR1 SEHNR and CDR2 FQNEAQ (reference sequence). The CDR3 contains 16 residues. The CDR3 is CASSSTSGGAYNEQFF. The CDR3 nucleotides read TGTGCCAGCAGCTCTACTAGCGGGGGCGCCTACAATGAGCAGTTCTTC.

This clonotype has ten or more counts. The chain links TRBV2 to TRBJ2-5; TRBD2 matches 8 bases. V lost 5 bases and J lost 5; bases outside the gene matches: 1. Per germline, CDR1 SNHLY and CDR2 FYNNEI. CDR3 length equals 12 residues. The CDR3 reads CASSRTSETQYF. DNA of the CDR3: TGTGCCAGCAGTCGGACTAGCGAGACCCAGTACTTC.

This clonotype was found many times. This chain connects TRBV7-6 to TRBJ1-6, with 8 bases aligning to TRBD1. CDR3 length: 14 amino acids. In germline, CDR1 is SGHVS, CDR2 FNYEAQ. V shed 1 base and J 7 bases; nucleotides not matched to a gene: 0. CDR3 amino acids: CASSLGDRNSPLHF. CDR3 DNA: TGTGCCAGCAGCTTAGGGGACAGGAATTCACCCCTCCACTTT.

This clonotype was picked up many times. The chain carries TRBV9 and TRBJ2-7, with 10 bases matching TRBD2. This CDR3 is 13 amino acids long. Germline lookup yields CDR1 SGDLS and CDR2 YYNGEE. V lost 1 base, J lost 5 bases, and 0 bases stayed unmatched. The CDR3 DNA reads TGTGCCAGCAGCGTACTAGCGGGAGACGAGCAGTACTTC. Its translation is CASSVLAGDEQYF.

Many counts were recorded for this clonotype. The chain uses TRBV6-6 and TRBJ2-3; D possibly corresponds to TRBD2 (6 bases). Looked up from germline, CDR1 is MNHNY and CDR2 is SVGAGI (reference sequence). This CDR3 spans 13 amino acids. Trimming took off 6 bases at V and 2 bases at J, with 9 bases between the two ends. This CDR3 reads CASSGRVTDTQYF. CDR3 in DNA: TGTGCCAGCAGCGGGAGAGTCACAGATACGCAGTATTTT.

This clonotype was seen ten or more times. The chain links TRBV5-1 to TRBJ2-3; 8 bases map to TRBD2. CDR3 length: 15 residues. With 5 bases clipped from V and 2 bases from J, the junction kept 7 bases outside the gene matches. Germline assignment: CDR1 SGHRS and CDR2 YFSETQ. Written as DNA, the CDR3 is TGCGCCAGCAGGACACTAGCGGAATCCACAGATACGCAGTATTTT. Encoded protein: CASRTLAESTDTQYF.

This clonotype was detected many times. An end of the junction differs from the germline gene, which may be a read error. The chain links TRBV28 to TRBJ2-2; no reliable D call. The CDR3 is 15 amino acids. Germline CDR1 reads MDHEN; CDR2 reads SYDVKM. The CDR3 spells CASSSSQSPTWELFF. The CDR3, as DNA: TGTGCCAGCAGCTCTTCTCAATCCCCCACCTGGGAGCTGTTTTTT.

This clonotype has a count of ten or more. This chain links TRBV7-2 with TRBJ1-2; the D is unclear. The length of the CDR3 is 14 residues. Germline lookup yields CDR1 SGHTA and CDR2 FQGNSA. The V end was cut by 3 bases, the J end by 2 bases, with 10 bases between. The DNA of the CDR3 is TGTGCCAGCAGCTTGAGTCACGGAAACTATGGCTACACCTTC. It specifies CASSLSHGNYGYTF.

This clonotype has ten or more counts. The J gene is TRBJ2-1, the V gene TRBV11-3; D may be TRBD1 (6 bases). The CDR3 loop spans 13 amino acids. Trimming removed 4 bases at V and 4 bases at J, with 8 bases between. Per the germline V gene, CDR1 is SGHNT and CDR2 is YENEEA. CDR3: CASSSQGYNEQFF. The CDR3 DNA reads TGTGCCAGCAGCTCACAGGGTTACAATGAGCAGTTCTTC.

This clonotype has a count of ten or more. The V gene is TRBV10-3, the J gene TRBJ2-3; 7 bases agree with TRBD2. The germline gives CDR1 ENHRY, CDR2 SYGVKD. Trimming cost V 5 bases and J 4 bases; bases outside gene matches: 9. The CDR3 has 15 amino acids. The CDR3 sequence is CAISPPGEGPDTQYF. The CDR3 DNA follows: TGTGCCATCAGTCCCCCGGGGGAGGGTCCAGATACGCAGTATTTT.